Given below is one T cell receptor (beta chain) in context. The V gene's germline CDR1 is KGHSH and CDR2 LQKENI. V lost 2 bases to trimming and J lost 5 bases, with 12 bases between them. The CDR3 extends over 14 amino acids. The protocol was immunoSEQ multiplex PCR, while the TCRdb copy is restricted to in-frame clones and leaves out a portion. The sample includes about 52,000 clones, about 90% of them seen just once. This specimen comes from a study of blood T cell repertoires in COVID-19. Study overall: COVID-19 samples, acute and convalescent, were from the United States, Italy and Spain.

The chain links TRBV18 to TRBJ2-5; D may be TRBD1 (6 bases). The sequence derives from a man older than 75 with active or convalescent COVID-19. The sample was peripheral blood. CDR3 amino acids: CASSPNNRVETQYF. The CDR3 nucleotides read TGTGCCAGCTCACCAAATAACAGGGTGGAGACCCAGTACTTC. The full variable domain, completed using reference TRBV18 and TRBJ2-5, is NAGVMQNPRHLVRRRGQEARLRCSPMKGHSHVYWYRQLPEEGLKFMVYLQKENIIDESGMPKERFSAEFPKEGPSILRIQQVVRGDSAAYFCASSPNNRVETQYFGPGTRLLVL.